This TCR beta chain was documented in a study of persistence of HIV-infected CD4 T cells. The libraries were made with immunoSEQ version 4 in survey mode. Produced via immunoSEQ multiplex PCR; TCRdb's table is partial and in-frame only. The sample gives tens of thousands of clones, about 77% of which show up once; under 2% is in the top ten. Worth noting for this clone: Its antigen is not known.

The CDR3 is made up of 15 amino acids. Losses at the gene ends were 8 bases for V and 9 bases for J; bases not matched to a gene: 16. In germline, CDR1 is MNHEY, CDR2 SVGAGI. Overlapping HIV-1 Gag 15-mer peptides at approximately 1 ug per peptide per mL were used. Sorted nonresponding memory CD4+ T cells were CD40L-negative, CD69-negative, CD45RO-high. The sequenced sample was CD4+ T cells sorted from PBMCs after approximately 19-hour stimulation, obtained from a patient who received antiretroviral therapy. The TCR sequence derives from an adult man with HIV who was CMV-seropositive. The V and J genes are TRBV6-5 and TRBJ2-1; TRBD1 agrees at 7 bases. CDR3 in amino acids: CASDPRAGGEGEQFF. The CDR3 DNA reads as TGTGCCAGCGACCCTCGGGCAGGGGGAGAGGGTGAGCAGTTCTTC.